This T cell receptor beta chain was retrieved from a study of T cell responses to AZD1222 COVID-19 vaccine. As for the study in general: Both about-4-week and about-12-week second-dose recipients were combined. Points from the study as a whole: The span of vaccine-associated CD4 TCRs extended across spike, with dominance at 160-218 and 743-854. Just 5 to 7 AZD1222 recipients were seropositive at baseline. Two AZD1222 doses significantly raised spike-specific TCR breadth and depth over controls.

The CDR3 is 14 residues long. Germline V CDR1 and CDR2: MNHNY, SVGAGI (reference sequence). Trimming at V came to 10 bases and at J to 1 base, leaving 4 bases not matched to a gene. This table comes from immunoSEQ multiplex PCR, and its TCRdb copy is limited to in-frame clones, with some not included. The table lists about 120,000 clones, about 87% of them singletons, with less than 15% in the top ten. Notes on this clone: The antigen is unknown.

The chain links TRBV6-6 to TRBJ2-2; 9 nucleotides match TRBD2. Material: peripheral blood, obtained on day 0 of AZD1222 vaccination. The sequence derives from an adult in good health. Written as DNA, the CDR3 is TGTGCCATCCCGACTAGCGGGAACACCGGGGAGCTGTTTTTT. Its translation is CAIPTSGNTGELFF.